This passage covers 19 T cell receptor beta chains from one sample sequenced in a study of blood T cells in healthy people across ages. A J-beta primer mix and a sample-barcoded 5' primer were used in a second PCR of about 7 to 12 cycles. TCRdb itself ran the 5' RACE reads through MiXCR, one entry per CDR3 protein. The sample has 700,000 to 850,000 distinct CDR3 sequences; about 37% are singletons. The sample taken for sequencing was blood. The source of these receptors is a man aged 18 to 29 in good health.

At least ten counts were recorded for this clonotype. The chain employs TRBV24-1 and TRBJ2-1; possible D gene TRBD1, 5 bases. The CDR3 loop spans 15 amino acids. Per the germline V gene, CDR1 is KGHDR and CDR2 is SFDVKD. V was trimmed by 4 bases and J by 4 bases, leaving 13 bases between them. The CDR3 region is CATSEGDRLYNEQFF. The CDR3 DNA follows: TGTGCCACCAGTGAGGGCGACAGACTGTACAATGAGCAGTTCTTC.

A few counts support this clonotype. This rearrangement joins TRBV4-2 to TRBJ2-3; 7 nucleotides align to TRBD2. The CDR3 extends over 15 amino acids. Per the germline V gene, CDR1 is LGHNA and CDR2 is YNFKEQ. J gave up 3 bases and V 5 bases, and 8 bases lay outside the gene matches. The CDR3: CASSFRGGVTDTQYF. The CDR3, as DNA: TGTGCCAGCAGCTTCCGTGGGGGGGTGACAGATACGCAGTATTTT.

A few counts support this clonotype. The J gene is TRBJ1-1, the V gene TRBV3-1; D is perhaps TRBD1 (5 bases). CDR3 length: 15 residues. V was shortened by 1 base and J by 4 bases, with 13 bases between the two germline ends. Germline V lookup: CDR1 LGHDT, CDR2 YNNKEL (reference sequence). CDR3 in amino acids: CASSQAGLGGTEAFF. The CDR3, as DNA: TGTGCCAGCAGCCAAGCGGGGCTGGGCGGCACTGAAGCTTTCTTT. Supplemented by reference TRBV3-1 and TRBJ1-1, the full variable domain reads DTAVSQTPKYLVTQMGNDKSIKCEQNLGHDTMYWYKQDSKKFLKIMFSYNNKELIINETVPNRFSPKSPDKAHLNLHINSLELGDSAVYFCASSQAGLGGTEAFFGQGTRLTVV.

J is TRBJ1-6 and V is TRBV12-3 or TRBV12-4; 9 bases are shared with TRBD1. Losses at the gene ends were 7 bases for V and 6 bases for J; bases not matched to a gene: 7. This CDR3 spans 15 amino acids. For the CDR3, the DNA is TGTGCCAGCACCCTACGGGGACAGGGTAATTCACCCCTCCACTTT. Protein: CASTLRGQGNSPLHF.

A few counts support this clonotype. The chain couples TRBV6-2 or TRBV6-3 to TRBJ2-1; 10 positions agree with TRBD1. The V gene end was trimmed by 5 bases and the J gene end by 6 bases; junction bases not matched to a gene: 4. The CDR3 sequence is 14 residues long. Germline V gene data show CDR1 as MNHEY and CDR2 as SVGEGT. The CDR3 reads CASSADRGLNEQFF. In DNA form, the CDR3 reads TGTGCCAGCAGTGCCGACAGGGGGCTCAATGAGCAGTTCTTC.

This clonotype was counted at least ten times. The junction departs from germline at one end; a sequencing error may be responsible. V is TRBV7-7 and J is TRBJ2-1, with 12 bases identical to TRBD1. The CDR3 loop spans 15 amino acids. In germline, CDR1 is SSHAT, CDR2 FNYEAQ (reference sequence). The CDR3 DNA follows: TGTGCTAGCAGCCAGGGACAGGGGGCAAACAATGAGCAGTTCTTC. Translated: CASSQGQGANNEQFF.

V is TRBV10-3 and J is TRBJ1-1, with D perhaps matching TRBD1 (5 bases). Trimming pared 8 bases from V and 1 base from J, leaving 8 bases between. Looked up from germline, CDR1 is ENHRY and CDR2 is SYGVKD. The CDR3 is made up of 12 amino acids. The CDR3 protein is CAIGRGNTEAFF. For the CDR3, the DNA is TGTGCCATCGGTAGGGGGAACACTGAAGCTTTCTTT.

The table lists this clonotype with a few counts. This chain connects TRBV9 to TRBJ2-5, with D perhaps matching TRBD2 (6 bases). The germline CDR1 and CDR2 sequences are SGDLS and YYNGEE. Trimming stripped 4 bases from V and 2 bases from J, with 15 bases between. This CDR3 contains 15 residues. In nucleotides, the CDR3 is TGTGCCAGCAGCCGCGGGGCCAGCGATCAAGAGACCCAGTACTTC. This codes for CASSRGASDQETQYF.

V usage is TRBV28 and J usage is TRBJ2-7; D uncertain. Germline V CDR1 and CDR2: MDHEN, SYDVKM. CDR3 length: 14 residues. V was trimmed by 8 bases and J by 7 bases, leaving 21 bases between them. The CDR3 DNA reads as TGTGCCAGCGGAGCTCTGAGCTCCTACAATGAGCAGTACTTC. It is translated as CASGALSSYNEQYF.

This clonotype was detected ten times or more. The chain recombines TRBV5-1 with TRBJ2-7; 7 bases fit TRBD1. From germline, CDR1 is SGHRS and CDR2 YFSETQ. This CDR3 is built from 17 residues. The V segment lost 4 bases and the J segment 3 bases; nucleotides outside the gene matches: 16. The CDR3 region has the DNA TGCGCCAGCAGCCCTACCGGGACAGCAAACCGTTTCTACGAGCAGTACTTC. Its translation: CASSPTGTANRFYEQYF.

This chain uses TRBV5-1 with TRBJ2-5, with D perhaps matching TRBD1 (6 bases). The CDR3 spans 15 residues. Trimming removed 4 bases from V and 5 bases from J, with 18 bases in between. The germline V gene encodes CDR1 SGHRS and CDR2 YFSETQ. Here the CDR3 reads CASSPGGRGDETQYF. In DNA form, the CDR3 reads TGCGCCAGCAGCCCTGGTGGCAGGGGTGATGAGACCCAGTACTTC.

The rearrangement links TRBV5-1 to TRBJ2-5, with D perhaps TRBD2 (6 bases). The CDR3 totals 15 residues. Between the trimmed V and J ends, which lost 4 bases and 3 bases, there was a span of 16 bases. CDR1 SGHRS and CDR2 YFSETQ come from the germline V gene. The CDR3 sequence: CASSQNPGGKETQYF. The CDR3 coding sequence is TGCGCCAGCAGCCAAAACCCTGGGGGGAAAGAGACCCAGTACTTC.

The V and J genes are TRBV28 and TRBJ1-3; D is undetermined. V dropped 8 bases and J dropped 0 bases, with 14 bases sitting between them. This CDR3 has 15 amino acids. CDR1 and CDR2 from the germline V gene are MDHEN and SYDVKM. DNA of the CDR3: TGTGCCAGCCGTCGGCCCCAGGCCTCTGGAAACACCATATATTTT. This gives the protein CASRRPQASGNTIYF.

The V and J genes are TRBV10-3 and TRBJ1-2; possible D gene TRBD1, 6 bases. The germline V gene has CDR1 ENHRY and CDR2 SYGVKD. CDR3 size: 13 residues. Trimming shortened V by 4 bases and J by 8 bases, and 14 bases separated the two germline ends. The CDR3 DNA reads TGTGCCATCAGTGCGCCGGGACAAGGAGGCTACACCTTC. It encodes CAISAPGQGGYTF.

This clonotype was seen many times. CDR3 coding DNA: TGTGCCACCCGTCCGGGGGGCTCCTACGAGCAGTACTTC. This codes for CATRPGGSYEQYF. J is TRBJ2-7 and V is TRBV12-3 or TRBV12-4, with 7 bases lining up with TRBD2. V was pared by 10 bases and J by 0 bases, with 6 bases of the junction left unmatched. CDR3 length: 13 amino acids.

The rearrangement links TRBV20-1 to TRBJ2-7, with D perhaps TRBD1 (6 bases). The CDR3 loop spans 17 amino acids. Germline CDR1 is DFQATT and CDR2 is SNEGSKA (reference sequence). The germline V and J ends were trimmed by 2 bases and 0 bases, with 20 bases remaining between them. CDR3 DNA: TGCAGTGCTAGAACCCTGGACAGCCCCAGGAGCTCCTACGAGCAGTACTTC. Translating gives CSARTLDSPRSSYEQYF.

This clonotype was counted at least ten times. The chain recombines TRBV27 with TRBJ2-5, with TRBD2 matching 7 bases. This CDR3 comprises 14 residues. V lost 3 bases, J lost 5 bases, and 6 bases stayed unmatched. CDR1 is MNHEY, CDR2 SMNVEV, per germline (reference sequence). In DNA, the CDR3 is TGTGCCAGCAGTTTGCGGGGAGGGGTGGAGACCCAGTACTTC. It encodes CASSLRGGVETQYF.

This clonotype was counted many times. This chain links TRBV5-5 with TRBJ2-1, with unresolved D. With 1 base removed from V and 0 bases from J, the gap between germline ends came to 11 bases. Germline CDR1 reads SGHKS; CDR2 reads YYEKEE (reference sequence). The CDR3 has 16 amino acids. The CDR3, as DNA: TGTGCCAGCAGCTTGTTTCTGATTAACTCCTACAATGAGCAGTTCTTC. Amino acids: CASSLFLINSYNEQFF.

A note on this clonotype: Its ends do not fully match the called genes, so a read error is possible. The CDR3 loop is CASSLGSGVSRANVLTF. The CDR3 region has the DNA TGTGCCAGCAGCTTAGGGTCGGGCGTCTCTAGGGCCAACGTCCTGACTTTC. This sequence joins TRBV7-9 and TRBJ2-6; D unclear. Germline values: CDR1 SEHNR, CDR2 FQNEAQ (reference sequence). The CDR3 contains 17 residues.